This T cell receptor beta chain is drawn from a study of T cells in Graves' hyperthyroidism and ophthalmopathy. Study-wide results and limits: Peripheral blood also featured most of the thyroid clonotypes expanded above 0.001.

In regard to this clonotype: Its cognate antigen is unknown.

Graves' hyperthyroidism was deemed stable given no ophthalmopathy progression within 18 months. Amplification targeted TCR beta CDR3 regions from RNA transcripts. First-round RT-PCR with HTBI primers amplified the TCR CDR3 region. TCRdb recomputed calls from the multiplex PCR reads with MiXCR, one row per CDR3 protein. In the table there are some 700,000 distinct CDR3 sequences, approximately 15% of which are singletons. Germline values: CDR1 SGDLS, CDR2 YYNGEE. The CDR3 spans 20 residues. Germline trimming cut 2 bases from V and 0 bases from J; bases unmatched to any gene: 17. The material sequenced was blood. The receptor comes from a man aged 45-60 years with Graves' hyperthyroidism. The chain employs TRBV9 and TRBJ2-1; TRBD2 aligns across 7 bases. The chain's CDR3 is CASSVGRGDSSPNSYNEQFF. The CDR3 nucleotides are TGTGCCAGCAGCGTCGGCCGGGGGGATTCCAGTCCGAACTCCTACAATGAGCAGTTCTTC.